This TCR beta chain is from a study of blood T cell repertoires in COVID-19. Study context: Samples of COVID-19 (acute and convalescent) were obtained from the United States, Italy and Spain. T cells, B-cell-depleted T cells, or PBMCs provided the cDNA or gDNA that served as material.

Original methodology: By means of reference gene primer amplification, nucleated cell counts were estimated. Data came from immunoSEQ multiplex PCR; TCRdb stores just in-frame clones and leaves some out. V and J calls and clone size follow that table, whereas D and trimming were derived from the DNA. The sample includes approximately 130,000 clones, just over 75% of them seen just once. Trimming pared 7 bases from V and 5 bases from J, leaving 11 bases between. Germline CDR1 and CDR2: LNHDA and SQIVND (reference sequence). CDR3 length: 12 amino acids. The sequencing input was peripheral blood. V is TRBV19 and J is TRBJ1-2; no definite D call. The receptor was derived from a human donor in a cohort sampled during active COVID-19. CDR3 in DNA: TGTGCCAGTACTGCAACCCTATATGGCTACACCTTC. Protein product: CASTATLYGYTF.